The present entry profiles one TCR beta chain with its context. Its antigen target is currently unknown. No qualities accompany the bases; no much larger clone lies one base away. The study tested focal radiation therapy combined with CTLA-4 blockade (ipilimumab) in patients with chemo-refractory metastatic non-small-cell lung cancer. V was cut back by 6 bases and J by 11 bases, leaving a gap of 14 bases between them. From the cysteine through the phenylalanine, the CDR3 covers 13 amino acids. Only the CDR3 portion is preserved as DNA: 39 bases, with reading frame beginning at the first base. The germline V gene (reference sequence) yields MNHNY for CDR1 and SVGAGI for CDR2. The entry originates in a study of radiotherapy plus CTLA-4 blockade in lung cancer (dated by TCRdb to between 2018 and 2020). About the investigation overall: Objective responses were observed in around 20% of enrolled patients, and disease control was achieved in approximately 30%.

The library was built by means of the immunoSEQ multiplex PCR assay. The clones in this table, taken by TCRdb from immuneACCESS, are in-frame only. Not every clone is retained; where verified, under half of the shortfall comes from an unresolved V gene, and the cause of the rest is unknown. This sample gives about 68,000 clones in total; about 80% of them show up just once. The ten largest make up approximately 9.3% of the sample. Overall results and qualifications from the work: After treatment with radiotherapy and ipilimumab, TCR clones that originated in tumors expanded in peripheral blood. The strongest predictors of response, as reported, were early dynamic changes in blood T cell clones along with a rise in serum interferon-beta after radiation.

This clonotype originated in a human donor with non-small cell lung cancer who had a complete response to radiotherapy plus ipilimumab. This receptor chain uses TRBV6-6 and TRBJ1-6; a confident D gene designation cannot be given. Sequencing was performed on peripheral blood, taken from a patient treated with radiotherapy plus ipilimumab. The CDR3 here reads CASSTSIGAPLHF. DNA sequence: TGTGCCAGCAGCACATCTATCGGGGCACCCCTCCACTTT.